These 13 T cell receptor beta chains share one sample of origin, sequenced in a study of blood T cell repertoires in COVID-19. Libraries were prepared by immunoSEQ multiplex PCR; TCRdb keeps only in-frame clonotypes and omits some of them. The sample has under 500,000 clones, roughly 89% seen once. Sample: peripheral blood. The source of these receptors is a woman aged 25-40 years with acute or convalescent COVID-19.

V and J are TRBV6-5 and TRBJ1-4; D possibly corresponds to TRBD1 (5 bases). Germline V gene sequence: CDR1 MNHEY, CDR2 SVGAGI. CDR3 length: 15 residues. Trimming removed 7 bases at V and 2 bases at J, with 14 bases between. CDR3 amino acids: CASTKRGGTNEKLFF. In nucleotides, the CDR3 is TGTGCCAGCACAAAACGCGGGGGTACTAATGAAAAACTGTTTTTT.

The gene calls are TRBV7-6 and TRBJ2-7; TRBD2 matches 8 bases. V lost 3 bases to trimming and J lost 5 bases; unmatched junction nucleotides: 9. Looked up from germline, CDR1 is SGHVS and CDR2 is FNYEAQ. CDR3 length equals 15 residues. CDR3 DNA sequence: TGTGCCAGCAGCTTCCTCGGGGGGGCGATTAACGAGCAGTACTTC. It yields the protein CASSFLGGAINEQYF.

The CDR3 DNA reads TGCGCCAGCAGCTTGGTCTTCGCGTCCCCCAATGTATACGAGCAGTACTTC. This translates into CASSLVFASPNVYEQYF. This rearrangement joins TRBV5-1 to TRBJ2-7; D is undetermined. Between the trimmed V and J ends, which lost 0 bases and 4 bases, there was a span of 20 bases. Looked up from germline, CDR1 is SGHRS and CDR2 is YFSETQ. The CDR3 totals 17 residues.

The V gene is TRBV27, the J gene TRBJ1-1; D remains ambiguous. The CDR3 covers 12 residues. The germline CDR1 and CDR2 sequences are MNHEY and SMNVEV (reference sequence). Trimming removed 3 bases at V and 1 base at J, with 3 bases between. The CDR3 nucleotides read TGTGCCAGCAGTTTCGGGAACACTGAAGCTTTCTTT. Amino acid sequence: CASSFGNTEAFF.

The chain uses TRBV9 and TRBJ2-2; TRBD2 is a possible D gene (7 bases). The germline V gene has CDR1 SGDLS and CDR2 YYNGEE. Trimming took 1 base from V and 6 from J, leaving 13 bases between them. The length of the CDR3 is 15 residues. CDR3 DNA: TGTGCCAGCAGCGTAATCGGGGGGCCCGCCGGGGAGCTGTTTTTT. Amino acids: CASSVIGGPAGELFF.

CDR3 amino acids: CASSPLRPQNTEAFF. The CDR3 bases are TGTGCCAGCAGCCCCCTGAGGCCACAGAACACTGAAGCTTTCTTT. V is TRBV7-6 and J is TRBJ1-1; D is undetermined. V lost 5 bases and J lost 1, with 14 bases in between. The germline V gene encodes CDR1 SGHVS and CDR2 FNYEAQ. This CDR3 has 15 residues.

V is TRBV5-1 and J is TRBJ2-3; tentative D call: TRBD2 (5 bases). The CDR3 has 15 residues. Per the germline V gene, CDR1 is SGHRS and CDR2 is YFSETQ. V lost 0 bases and J lost 5, with 13 bases in between. The CDR3 loop is CASSLDRTLVDTQYF. CDR3 in DNA: TGCGCCAGCAGCTTGGACCGGACTCTGGTAGATACGCAGTATTTT. The full variable domain, with the rest looked up from reference TRBV5-1 and TRBJ2-3, is KAGVTQTPRYLIKTRGQQVTLSCSPISGHRSVSWYQQTPGQGLQFLFEYFSETQRNKGNFPGRFSGRQFSNSRSEMNVSTLELGDSALYLCASSLDRTLVDTQYFGPGTRLTVL.

J is TRBJ2-5 and V is TRBV4-1; TRBD1 matches at 8 bases. The germline gives CDR1 MGHRA, CDR2 YSYEKL. The CDR3 sequence is 16 residues long. Trimming removed 1 base from V and 3 bases from J; junction bases left unmatched: 7. The CDR3 loop is CASSQVRVTGEETQYF. CDR3 DNA sequence: TGCGCCAGCAGCCAAGTCCGGGTGACAGGGGAAGAGACCCAGTACTTC.

The chain joins TRBV7-2 to TRBJ2-5, with D possibly being TRBD2 (5 bases). Trimming shortened V by 1 base and J by 3 bases, and 18 bases separated the two germline ends. This CDR3 spans 17 amino acids. From germline, CDR1 is SGHTA and CDR2 FQGNSA. CDR3 in amino acids: CASSLGVYRGAKETQYF. In DNA, the CDR3 is TGTGCCAGCAGCTTAGGAGTCTATCGGGGAGCGAAAGAGACCCAGTACTTC.

The chain carries TRBV2 and TRBJ1-2, with D perhaps TRBD1 (5 bases). The CDR3 runs to 14 residues. From germline, CDR1 is SNHLY and CDR2 FYNNEI. Trimming cost V 6 bases and J 4 bases, with 15 bases left between them. The CDR3 protein is CASRVDGGSYGYTF. As DNA, the CDR3 is TGTGCCAGCAGAGTCGACGGGGGTAGCTATGGCTACACCTTC.

DNA of the CDR3: TGTGCCAGCAGCTTGTGGGACACCGATCTTGAAGCTTTCTTT. This codes for CASSLWDTDLEAFF. The V gene is TRBV5-6, the J gene TRBJ1-1, with a tentative D call TRBD1 (6 bases). The V gene lost 1 base and the J gene lost 7 bases, with 14 bases spanning the gap. This CDR3 comprises 14 residues. CDR1 is SGHDT, CDR2 YYEEEE, per germline.

V and J are TRBV6-4 and TRBJ2-1; TRBD1 is a possible D gene (6 bases). The CDR3 contains 14 residues. V lost 4 bases, J lost 3 bases, and 10 bases lay in between. The germline V gene encodes CDR1 MRHNA and CDR2 SNTAGT. This CDR3 is CASSARGDYNEQFF. For the CDR3, the DNA is TGTGCCAGCAGTGCCAGGGGCGACTACAATGAGCAGTTCTTC.

J is TRBJ1-2 and V is TRBV7-8; D gene uncertain. Germline V gene lookup returns CDR1 SGHVS and CDR2 FQNEAQ. V lost 5 bases and J lost 6, with 10 bases in between. This CDR3 comprises 12 residues. CDR3 bases: TGTGCCAGCAGCCCCCAGATTGATGGCTACACCTTC. It translates to CASSPQIDGYTF.